This section outlines one TCR beta chain sequence together with its context. At minimum, one pre-ART and two post-ART PBMC samples were obtained from each donor. Before DNA extraction, about 1-11 million cryopreserved PBMC were held in the samples. Researchers report immunoSEQ v3.0 was run at survey level. Generated by immunoSEQ multiplex PCR, the TCRdb table keeps only in-frame clones and is missing some. The table lists around 25,000 clones, roughly 96% of them singletons. The data derive from a study of long-term antiretroviral therapy in people with HIV. Germline V lookup: CDR1 DFQATT, CDR2 SNEGSKA (reference sequence). Between the trimmed V and J ends, which lost 7 bases and 1 base, there was a span of 7 bases. The CDR3 extends over 11 amino acids.

This chain links TRBV20-1 with TRBJ2-5; D gene uncertain. The sequenced sample was unsorted PBMCs, obtained just over 4.8 years after starting antiretroviral therapy. The sequence came from a woman between 45 and 65 years old with HIV. CDR3 protein: CSGAVQETQYF. In nucleotides, the CDR3 is TGCAGTGGGGCAGTCCAAGAGACCCAGTACTTC.